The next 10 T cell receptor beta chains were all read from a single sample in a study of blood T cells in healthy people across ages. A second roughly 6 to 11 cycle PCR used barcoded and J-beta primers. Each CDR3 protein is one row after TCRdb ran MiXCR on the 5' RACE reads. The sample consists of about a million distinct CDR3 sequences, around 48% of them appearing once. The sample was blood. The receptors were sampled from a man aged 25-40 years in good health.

In DNA form, the CDR3 reads TGCAGCGTTAGGACGCCGGGGGGCGCCGACTATGGCTACACCTTC. Translated, it gives CSVRTPGGADYGYTF. This sequence joins TRBV29-1 and TRBJ1-2; TRBD1 might be the D (6 bases). Germline values: CDR1 SQVTM, CDR2 ANQGSEA. The CDR3 has 15 amino acids. V was pared by 5 bases and J by 3 bases, with 19 bases between.

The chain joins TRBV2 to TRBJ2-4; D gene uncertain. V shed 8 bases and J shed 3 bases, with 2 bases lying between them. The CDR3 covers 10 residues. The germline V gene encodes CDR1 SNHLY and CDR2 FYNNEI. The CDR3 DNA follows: TGTGCCAGCGACAAAAACATTCAGTACTTC. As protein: CASDKNIQYF.

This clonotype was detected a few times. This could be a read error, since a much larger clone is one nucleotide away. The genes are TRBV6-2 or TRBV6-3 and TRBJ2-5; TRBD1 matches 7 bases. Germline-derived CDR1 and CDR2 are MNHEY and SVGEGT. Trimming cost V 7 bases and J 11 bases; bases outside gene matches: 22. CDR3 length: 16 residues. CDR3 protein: CASTNAPGRGINEQYF. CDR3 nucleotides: TGTGCCAGCACCAACGCCCCGGGCAGGGGGATCAATGAGCAGTACTTC.

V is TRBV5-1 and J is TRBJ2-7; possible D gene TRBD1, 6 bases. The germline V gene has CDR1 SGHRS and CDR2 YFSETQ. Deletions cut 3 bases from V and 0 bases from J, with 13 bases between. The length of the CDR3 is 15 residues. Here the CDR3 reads CASSYTGYGSYEQYF. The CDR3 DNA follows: TGCGCCAGCAGCTACACAGGGTACGGCTCCTACGAGCAGTACTTC.

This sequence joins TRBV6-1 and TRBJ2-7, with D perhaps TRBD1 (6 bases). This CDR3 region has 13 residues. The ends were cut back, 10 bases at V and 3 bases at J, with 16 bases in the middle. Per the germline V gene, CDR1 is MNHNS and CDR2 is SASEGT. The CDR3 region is CATRFAGDYEQYF. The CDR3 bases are TGTGCCACCAGGTTTGCAGGGGACTACGAGCAGTACTTC.

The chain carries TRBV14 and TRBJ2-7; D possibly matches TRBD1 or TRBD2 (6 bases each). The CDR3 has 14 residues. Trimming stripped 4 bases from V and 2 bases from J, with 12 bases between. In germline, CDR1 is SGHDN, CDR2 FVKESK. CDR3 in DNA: TGTGCCAGCAGCCGCCTCCGGGGGCCCTACGAGCAGTACTTC. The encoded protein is CASSRLRGPYEQYF.

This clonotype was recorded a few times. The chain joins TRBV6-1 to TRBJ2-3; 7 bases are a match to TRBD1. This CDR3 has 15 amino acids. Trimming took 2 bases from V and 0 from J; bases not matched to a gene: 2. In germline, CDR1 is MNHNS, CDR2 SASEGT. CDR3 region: CASSELQGSTDTQYF. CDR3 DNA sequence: TGTGCCAGCAGTGAATTACAGGGGAGCACAGATACGCAGTATTTT.

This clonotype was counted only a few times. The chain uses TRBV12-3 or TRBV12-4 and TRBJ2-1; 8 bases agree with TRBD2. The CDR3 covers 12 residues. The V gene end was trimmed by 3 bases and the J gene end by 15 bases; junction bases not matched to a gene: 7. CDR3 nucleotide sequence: TGTGCCAGCAGTTTCTCCGGGACTAGTGGGTTCTTC. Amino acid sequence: CASSFSGTSGFF.

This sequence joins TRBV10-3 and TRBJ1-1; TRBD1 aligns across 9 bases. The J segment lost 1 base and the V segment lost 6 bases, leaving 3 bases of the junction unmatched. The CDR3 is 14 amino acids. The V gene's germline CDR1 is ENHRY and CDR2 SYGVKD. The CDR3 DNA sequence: TGTGCCATCAGGCCGGGACAGGGGAACACTGAAGCTTTCTTT. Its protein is CAIRPGQGNTEAFF.

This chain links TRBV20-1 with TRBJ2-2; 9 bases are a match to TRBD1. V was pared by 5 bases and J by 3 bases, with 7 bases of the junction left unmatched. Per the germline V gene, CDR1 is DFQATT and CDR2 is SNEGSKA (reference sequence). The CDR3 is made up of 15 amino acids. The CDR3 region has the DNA TGCAGTGCTTCCTACAGGGGGCTGGACACCGGGGAGCTGTTTTTT. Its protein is CSASYRGLDTGELFF.